Below, one TCR beta chain is given with its context. Its matching antigen is unknown. The data are from a study of T cells in localized non-small cell lung cancer. The CDR3 has 13 amino acids. The V and J ends lost 3 bases and 2 bases respectively, with 9 bases between them. The germline V gene has CDR1 SQVTM and CDR2 ANQGSEA. Study results and limitations: The study found T cell clonality highest in uninvolved adjacent lung, above tumor.

Assay: immunoSEQ multiplex PCR; the TCRdb copy retains only in-frame clones and omits some. The sample holds approximately 54,000 clones; approximately 83% are singletons and the top ten take just under 20%. The rearrangement joins TRBV29-1 to TRBJ2-3; D gene unclear. The clonotype was recovered from a female donor at least 60 years old with stage II squamous cell lung carcinoma. The source was peripheral blood, collected before any cancer treatment. This CDR3 is CSVDPQHTDTQYF. The CDR3 nucleotides read TGCAGCGTTGACCCCCAGCACACAGATACGCAGTATTTT.